A selection of T cell receptor beta chains follows, all from one sample in a study of CXCR3-negative and CXCR3-positive naive CD8 T cells. No DNA is given; TCRdb re-called the 5' RACE reads and lists each CDR3 protein once. The table lists tens of thousands of distinct CDR3 sequences. Sequencing used memory CD8+ T cells from blood. These receptor sequences come from a human donor in good health. Some clones in this sample may be carry-over from other donors' samples. Both conserved end residues are part of each CDR3. The order of the fields is V gene, J gene, CDR3 length, CDR3 protein.

TRBV2	TRBJ2-7	14	CASNAGTSIDEQYF
TRBV11-2	TRBJ2-1	16	CASSFISGLPYNEQFF
TRBV9	TRBJ2-1	16	CASSVVPEPIYNEQFF
TRBV14	TRBJ2-7	14	CASSPHPGSYEQYF
TRBV7-9	TRBJ1-5	15	CASSPPGVIGQPQHF
TRBV12-3/TRBV12-4	TRBJ1-3	14	CASGYSSSGNTIYF
TRBV29-1	TRBJ2-7	12	CSATGDVGEQYF
TRBV6-5	TRBJ2-3	17	CASSSYSAGRTGDTQYF
TRBV6-5	TRBJ2-2	19	CASVGAGLAGGPHTGELFF
TRBV6-6	TRBJ2-3	13	CASSPIGDNTQYF
TRBV3-1	TRBJ2-4	22	CASSQERAKGASLGLAKNIQYF
TRBV29-1	TRBJ2-3	13	CSVEEGFTDTQYF
TRBV7-2	TRBJ1-3	19	CASSLGQGKRDSTGNTIYF
TRBV14	TRBJ2-3	14	CASSQIQFEDTQYF
TRBV10-3	TRBJ1-2	13	CAIRPPQPYGYTF
TRBV5-1	TRBJ1-1	16	CASSPYPQGGGTEAFF
TRBV7-9	TRBJ2-1	13	CASRPAGYNEQFF
TRBV29-1	TRBJ1-2	13	CSVETTGGRGYTF
TRBV6-6	TRBJ2-1	14	CASSPQGSYNEQFF
TRBV28	TRBJ2-1	15	CASRKTSGEYNEQFF
TRBV20-1	TRBJ2-2	16	CSASDRDRGDTGELFF
TRBV29-1	TRBJ2-3	16	CSVYGGPQGEIDTQYF
TRBV4-1	TRBJ2-1	13	CASSHNTPHEQFF
TRBV5-1	TRBJ2-7	15	CASSRGTGEVDEQYF
TRBV28	TRBJ2-3	16	CASSNRRLAGTDTQYF
TRBV5-1	TRBJ2-7	14	CASSPGDSSYEQYF
TRBV7-9	TRBJ2-3	14	CASSSSGFTDTLYF
TRBV7-9	TRBJ2-5	15	CASSLVGNRQETQYF
TRBV4-3	TRBJ1-3	15	CASSQGDRAGNTIYF
TRBV29-1	TRBJ2-2	16	CSVHPGGKLSPGELFF
TRBV7-3	TRBJ2-7	15	CASSLLAGGSYEQYF
TRBV20-1	TRBJ2-1	14	CSARDMAGSDEQFF
TRBV2	TRBJ2-7	17	CASSDGPLGGPSYEQYF
TRBV6-2/TRBV6-3	TRBJ2-1	19	CASSYWGLAGGTSYNEQFF
TRBV29-1	TRBJ2-3	13	CSAAVPSTDTQYF
TRBV20-1	TRBJ2-3	16	CSARGELAGEYNAQYF
TRBV5-6	TRBJ1-5	12	CASSSYVGPQHF